The T cell receptor (beta chain) described here comes from a study of blood T cell repertoires in COVID-19. The J segment lost 3 bases and the V segment lost 3 bases, leaving 11 bases of the junction unmatched. This CDR3 comprises 17 residues. Per germline, CDR1 SEHNR and CDR2 FQNEAQ (reference sequence). Source study methods: How many nucleated cells were present was estimated from reference gene primer amplification. Clones were sequenced by immunoSEQ multiplex PCR, and TCRdb holds only the in-frame ones, with some missing. The V and J calls and clone size come from that table; D and trimming were worked out from the DNA. The sample lists about 200,000 clones; about four fifths were seen once.

This clonotype was obtained from a middle-aged man who had recovered from COVID-19. The specimen was PBMCs or T cells enriched from blood (not recorded which). J is TRBJ2-7 and V is TRBV7-9; 10 nucleotides align to TRBD1. CDR3 nucleotide sequence: TGTGCCAGCAGCTTGTGGACCACGGGACAGGGGCGCTACGAGCAGTACTTC. This sequence encodes CASSLWTTGQGRYEQYF.